This T cell receptor beta chain originates from a study of CD8+CD57+ T cells in acquired aplastic anemia. The V and J ends lost 5 bases and 6 bases, in that order; junction bases with no gene match: 19. Germline CDR1 SNHLY, CDR2 FYNNEI. CDR3 length: 17 amino acids. Findings and caveats of the study: In common between the patients and the controls were around 29 CD8+ CDR3 sequences.

As regards this clonotype: The antigen remains undetermined.

Profiling of TCR beta VDJ combinations and CDR3 sequences used genomic DNA as template. From the reads, TCRdb called clonotypes with MiXCR, one entry per CDR3 protein. The data contain 150,000 to 200,000 distinct CDR3 sequences, roughly 40% of them singletons. This clonotype was obtained from a human donor in good health. Sequenced: sorted CD4+, CD8+, or CD8+CD57+ T cells (not recorded which) from PBMCs. This chain joins TRBV2 and TRBJ2-7; 7 bases line up with TRBD1. The CDR3 loop reads CASSPRGRTRSSSEQYF. In nucleotides, the CDR3 is TGTGCCAGCAGTCCTAGGGGGCGCACTAGGAGTTCGAGCGAGCAGTACTTC.